The 13 T cell receptor beta chains in this list originate from one sample, sequenced in a study of T cells in Graves' hyperthyroidism and ophthalmopathy. The CDR3 regions of TCR beta were amplified from RNA transcripts. The HTBI set primed first-round TCR CDR3 RT-PCR. In TCRdb, the multiplex PCR reads were re-called with MiXCR into one record per CDR3 protein. This table has some 740,000 distinct CDR3 sequences, less than 15% appearing once. Material for sequencing was blood. Source of these receptors: a woman under 30 with Graves' hyperthyroidism.

This clonotype was observed at least ten times. The chain uses TRBV11-2 and TRBJ2-2, with D perhaps TRBD2 (5 bases). Germline-derived CDR1 and CDR2 are SGHAT and FQNNGV. The CDR3 has 14 residues. The germline V and J ends were trimmed by 3 bases and 7 bases, with 12 bases remaining between them. The CDR3 loop reads CASSFLDGDGELFF. The CDR3 DNA reads as TGTGCCAGCAGCTTTCTCGACGGGGACGGGGAGCTGTTTTTT.

The CDR3 nucleotides read TGTGCCAGCAGTGTGGCGACAGTGATTATCGGGGAGCTGTTTTTT. This sequence encodes CASSVATVIIGELFF. The chain joins TRBV6-1 to TRBJ2-2; weak D call: TRBD1 (5 bases). Trimming removed 4 bases from V and 7 bases from J, with 16 bases in between. Germline CDR1 reads MNHNS; CDR2 reads SASEGT. CDR3 size: 15 residues.

J is TRBJ2-4 and V is TRBV12-5; 7 bases line up with TRBD1. Germline CDR1 is LGHNT and CDR2 is FRNRAP. The V and J ends lost 0 bases and 0 bases, in that order; junction bases with no gene match: 8. This CDR3 contains 18 residues. The CDR3 loop reads CASGLVITGELAKNIQYF. The DNA for the CDR3 is TGTGCTAGTGGTTTGGTCATTACAGGGGAACTAGCCAAAAACATTCAGTACTTC. Based on the CDR3 plus reference TRBV12-5 and TRBJ2-4, the full variable domain is DARVTQTPRHKVTEMGQEVTMRCQPILGHNTVFWYRQTMMQGLELLAYFRNRAPLDDSGMPKDRFSAEMPDATLATLKIQPSEPRDSAVYFCASGLVITGELAKNIQYFGAGTRLSVL.

This clonotype has at least ten counts. CDR3 amino acids: CASSPTAGVQETQYF. The CDR3, as DNA: TGTGCCAGCAGCCCTACGGCGGGAGTCCAAGAGACCCAGTACTTC. The chain combines TRBV7-9 with TRBJ2-5; TRBD2 aligns across 7 bases. The CDR3 covers 15 residues. Germline trimming cut 5 bases from V and 1 base from J; bases unmatched to any gene: 7. Looked up from germline, CDR1 is SEHNR and CDR2 is FQNEAQ (reference sequence).

This clonotype appeared many times. This chain connects TRBV9 to TRBJ1-4; tentative D call: TRBD1 (6 bases). V shed 0 bases and J shed 3 bases, with 15 bases lying between them. CDR3 length equals 17 residues. CDR1 and CDR2 from the germline V gene are SGDLS and YYNGEE. The CDR3, as DNA: TGTGCCAGCAGCGTAGGACAGGAGGGTTTGGCTAATGAAAAACTGTTTTTT. It encodes CASSVGQEGLANEKLFF.

The table lists this clonotype with a count of one. The chain uses TRBV28 and TRBJ2-2; 7 bases align to TRBD1. In germline, CDR1 is MDHEN, CDR2 SYDVKM. V shed 4 bases, J shed 4 bases, and the junction held 6 bases outside the gene matches. There are 15 residues in the CDR3. In DNA form, the CDR3 reads TGTGCCAGCAGTTATGCCGACAGGGCCACCGGGGAGCTGTTTTTT. Its translation: CASSYADRATGELFF.

This clonotype was counted many times. V usage is TRBV7-9 and J usage is TRBJ2-7; 10 positions agree with TRBD2. The ends lost 1 base at V and 3 bases at J; junction bases unmatched: 9. The CDR3 totals 17 residues. The germline V gene encodes CDR1 SEHNR and CDR2 FQNEAQ (reference sequence). DNA for the CDR3: TGTGCCAGCAGCTTAGTGGCTAGCGGGAGCAGCTTCTACGAGCAGTACTTC. Its translation: CASSLVASGSSFYEQYF.

This clonotype has only a few counts. A much more abundant neighbour one base away suggests this may be a read error. The CDR3 does not end in the conserved phenylalanine or tryptophan, so this is likely a read error. This sequence joins TRBV18 and TRBJ2-5, with 9 bases lining up with TRBD2. Germline CDR1 reads KGHSH; CDR2 reads LQKENI. The CDR3 length is 14 residues. V shed 2 bases, J shed 3 bases, and the junction held 1 base outside the gene matches. The CDR3 region is CASSPRLAEETQYL. CDR3 DNA: TGTGCCAGCTCACCAAGACTAGCGGAAGAGACCCAGTACCTC.

V usage is TRBV10-3 and J usage is TRBJ2-3, with 7 bases fitting TRBD2. CDR1 is ENHRY and CDR2 is SYGVKD in the germline V gene. This CDR3 spans 13 amino acids. Trimming at V came to 6 bases and at J to 4 bases, leaving 4 bases not matched to a gene. The CDR3, as DNA: TGTGCCATCAGGGGGAGGGGCGCAGATACGCAGTATTTT. The encoded protein is CAIRGRGADTQYF.

This clonotype has only a few counts. The chain is built from TRBV9 and TRBJ2-7; 9 nucleotides match TRBD1. The CDR3 consists of 15 residues. The V segment lost 4 bases and the J segment 3 bases; nucleotides outside the gene matches: 8. Germline assignment: CDR1 SGDLS and CDR2 YYNGEE. Here the CDR3 reads CASSTGTGPSYEQYF. CDR3 in DNA: TGTGCCAGCAGCACCGGGACAGGGCCAAGCTACGAGCAGTACTTC.

Ten or more counts support this clonotype. The chain is built from TRBV20-1 and TRBJ2-3, with D perhaps TRBD2 (6 bases). The CDR3 is made up of 14 amino acids. The V end was cut by 6 bases, the J end by 3 bases, with 16 bases between. In germline, CDR1 is DFQATT, CDR2 SNEGSKA (reference sequence). The CDR3 DNA follows: TGCAGTGCATCACGGGATGGAGGGACAGATACGCAGTATTTT. Translating gives CSASRDGGTDTQYF.

This chain links TRBV19 with TRBJ1-2; D not resolved. Germline values: CDR1 LNHDA, CDR2 SQIVND (reference sequence). This CDR3 has 12 amino acids. The CDR3 here is CGSSEANYGYTF. Written as DNA, the CDR3 is TGTGGCAGCAGTGAGGCTAACTATGGCTACACCTTC.

This clonotype has ten or more counts. This chain links TRBV20-1 with TRBJ2-2; tentatively, D is TRBD2 (5 bases). Germline V lookup: CDR1 DFQATT, CDR2 SNEGSKA (reference sequence). The V end was cut by 0 bases, the J end by 0 bases, with 14 bases between. CDR3 size: 17 residues. As DNA, the CDR3 is TGCAGTGCTAGAGATGAGGGAGCTGCCACGAACACCGGGGAGCTGTTTTTT. Encoded protein: CSARDEGAATNTGELFF.